This TCR beta chain was recorded in a study of vaccination and CD4 T cells after COVID-19. With the Oncomine TCR Beta short-read assay, DNA from cultured CD4+ T cells was sequenced. TCRdb re-called the PCR reads through MiXCR, storing one row per CDR3 protein. Of approximately 10,000 distinct CDR3 sequences detected, 55% to 70% appear once; the ten largest clones hold around 15%. The ends lost 6 bases at V and 0 bases at J; junction bases unmatched: 5. This CDR3 is 16 amino acids long. Per germline, CDR1 MNHNS and CDR2 SASEGT. With respect to this clonotype: Its specificity is unknown.

Treatment: approximately nine-day PBMC culture with coronavirus spike peptide pools or control peptides (ViraFEST assay). This sample comprised cultured CD4+ T cells from blood, obtained after SARS-CoV-2 vaccination. The sequence was obtained from a human donor with COVID-19. The genes are TRBV6-1 and TRBJ2-3; 11 nucleotides align to TRBD2. The CDR3 region is CASRFLAGGSTDTQYF. The CDR3 nucleotides are TGTGCCAGCAGATTCTTAGCGGGGGGGAGCACAGATACGCAGTATTTT.